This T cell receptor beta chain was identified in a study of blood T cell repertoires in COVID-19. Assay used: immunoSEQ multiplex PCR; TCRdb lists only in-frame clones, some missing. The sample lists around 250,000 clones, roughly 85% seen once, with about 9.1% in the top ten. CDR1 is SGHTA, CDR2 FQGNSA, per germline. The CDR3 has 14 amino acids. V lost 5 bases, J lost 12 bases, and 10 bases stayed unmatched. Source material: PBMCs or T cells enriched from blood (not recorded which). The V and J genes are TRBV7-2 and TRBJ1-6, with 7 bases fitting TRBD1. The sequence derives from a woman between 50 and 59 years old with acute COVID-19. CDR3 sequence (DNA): TGTGCCAGCAGCGCCGGACAGGAGAGACTACCCCTCCACTTT. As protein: CASSAGQERLPLHF. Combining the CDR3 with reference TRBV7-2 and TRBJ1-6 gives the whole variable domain GAGVSQSPSNKVTEKGKDVELRCDPISGHTALYWYRQSLGQGLEFLIYFQGNSAPDKSGLPSDRFSAERTGGSVSTLTIQRTQQEDSAVYLCASSAGQERLPLHFGNGTRLTVT.